This T cell receptor (beta chain) was recorded in a study of patients and donors after allogeneic stem cell transplantation. TCRdb re-called the RT-PCR reads through MiXCR, storing one row per CDR3 protein. The sample lists about a million distinct CDR3 sequences, roughly 18% seen once, with about 6% in the top ten. Trimming stripped 6 bases from V and 6 bases from J, with 19 bases between. This CDR3 comprises 15 residues. The germline CDR1 and CDR2 sequences are LGHDT and YNNKEL (reference sequence). Sequenced: blood, either unsorted or a sorted T cell fraction (not recorded which). This chain joins TRBV3-1 and TRBJ2-3; a possible D gene is TRBD2 (6 bases). The sequence derives from a human donor who was either an allogeneic HSCT recipient or a stem cell or donor lymphocyte infusion donor (not recorded which). It is not recorded whose cells these are; they may come from a transplant donor. CDR3 DNA sequence: TGTGCCAGCAGTCGGGGCGGAGGGCCCAGGGATACGCAGTATTTT. Translated: CASSRGGGPRDTQYF.